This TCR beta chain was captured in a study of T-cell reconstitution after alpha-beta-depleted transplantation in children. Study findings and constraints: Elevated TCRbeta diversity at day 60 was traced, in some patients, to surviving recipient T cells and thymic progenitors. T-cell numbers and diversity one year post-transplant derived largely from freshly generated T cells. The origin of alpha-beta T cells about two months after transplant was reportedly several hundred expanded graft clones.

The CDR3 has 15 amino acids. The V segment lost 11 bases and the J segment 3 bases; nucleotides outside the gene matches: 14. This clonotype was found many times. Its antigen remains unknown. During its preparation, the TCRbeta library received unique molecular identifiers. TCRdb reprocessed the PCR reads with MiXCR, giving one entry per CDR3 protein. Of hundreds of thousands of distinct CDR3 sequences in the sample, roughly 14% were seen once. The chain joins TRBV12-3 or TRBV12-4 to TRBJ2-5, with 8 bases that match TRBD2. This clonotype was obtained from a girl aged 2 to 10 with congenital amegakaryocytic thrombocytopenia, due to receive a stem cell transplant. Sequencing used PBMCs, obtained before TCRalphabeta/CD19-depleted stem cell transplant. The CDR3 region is CAVTRTSRGKETQYF. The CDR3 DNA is TGTGCCGTCACGCGGACTAGCCGTGGGAAAGAGACCCAGTACTTC.